The present T cell receptor beta chain was sequenced within a study of T cell changes during pregnancy in multiple sclerosis. This CDR3 has 17 amino acids. Profiled with immunoSEQ multiplex PCR; TCRdb holds only in-frame clones, not every one. Of 55,000 to 65,000 clones in the sample, 92% were seen once. The chain carries TRBV21-1 and TRBJ1-3; the D call TRBD1 from the table was never checked on the DNA. TRBV21-1 is listed as a pseudogene. The specimen comprised peripheral blood, sampled in the second trimester of pregnancy. The clonotype was recovered from a female donor with multiple sclerosis, enrolled in a pregnancy study. The CDR3 loop is CASSKAEYQGAGDTIYF. The CDR3 DNA reads TGTGCCAGCAGCAAAGCAGAGTACCAGGGGGCGGGGGACACCATATATTTT.